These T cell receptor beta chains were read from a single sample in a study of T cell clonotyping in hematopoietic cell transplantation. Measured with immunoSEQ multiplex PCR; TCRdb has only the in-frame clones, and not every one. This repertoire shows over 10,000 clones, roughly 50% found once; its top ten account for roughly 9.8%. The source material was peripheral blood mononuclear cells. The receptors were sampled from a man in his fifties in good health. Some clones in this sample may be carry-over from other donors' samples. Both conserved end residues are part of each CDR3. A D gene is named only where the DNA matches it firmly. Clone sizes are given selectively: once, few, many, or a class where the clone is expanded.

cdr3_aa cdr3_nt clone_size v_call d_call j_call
CASSQDGTSGYEQYF TGTGCCAGCAGCCAAGACGGGACTAGCGGGTACGAGCAGTACTTC NA TRBV4-2 TRBD2 TRBJ2-7
CASSQEGRGYEQYF TGCGCCAGCAGCCAAGAAGGAAGAGGGTACGAGCAGTACTTC NA TRBV4-1 NA TRBJ2-7
CASSPTWGRVHEQYF TGTGCCAGCAGCCCCACATGGGGCAGGGTCCACGAGCAGTACTTC few TRBV6-5 NA TRBJ2-7
CASGLPNQPQHF TGTGCCAGCGGGTTACCGAATCAGCCCCAGCATTTT NA TRBV28 NA TRBJ1-5
CASSLGENDEKLFF TGCGCCAGCAGCCTGGGGGAGAATGATGAAAAACTGTTTTTT NA TRBV4-1 NA TRBJ1-4
CASSYSGRTGHQPQHF TGTGCCAGCAGTTACTCAGGCAGGACAGGGCATCAGCCCCAGCATTTT few TRBV6-6 TRBD1 TRBJ1-5
CASSGGGRGVYGYTF TGTGCCAGTAGCGGGGGGGGACGGGGCGTATATGGCTACACCTTC once TRBV19 NA TRBJ1-2
CASSQRDRDRAKGMNEKLFF TGTGCCAGCAGCCAGCGGGACCGGGACAGGGCAAAGGGTATGAATGAAAAACTGTTTTTT NA TRBV14 TRBD1 TRBJ1-4
CASSWGADGYTF TGTGCCAGCAGCTGGGGGGCGGATGGCTACACCTTC NA TRBV5-6 NA TRBJ1-2
CAWSNTGDQETQYF TGTGCCTGGAGTAATACAGGGGATCAAGAGACCCAGTACTTC NA TRBV30 TRBD1 TRBJ2-5
CASSYARSEAFF TGTGCCAGCAGTTACGCTCGGTCTGAAGCTTTCTTT NA TRBV6-5 NA TRBJ1-1
CASSESGTGSWPQHF TGTGCCAGCAGTGAATCTGGGACAGGGAGTTGGCCCCAGCATTTT NA TRBV25-1 TRBD1 TRBJ1-5
CARGVQHTDTQYF TGTGCCAGGGGGGTGCAGCACACAGATACGCAGTATTTT NA TRBV30 NA TRBJ2-3
CASSAGNTGELFF TGTGCCAGCAGTGCCGGGAACACCGGGGAGCTGTTTTTT NA TRBV11-3 NA TRBJ2-2
CASSSDYRDRRDGYTF TGTGCCAGCAGCTCAGACTACCGGGACAGGAGGGATGGCTACACCTTC few TRBV5-6 TRBD1 TRBJ1-2
CASSGTVYEQYF TGTGCCAGCAGCGGGACTGTCTACGAGCAGTACTTC NA TRBV2 NA TRBJ2-7
CAWTRQGNTEAFF TGTGCCTGGACCCGACAGGGGAACACTGAAGCTTTCTTT NA TRBV30 TRBD1 TRBJ1-1
CASSEGTSGGYEQYF TGTGCCAGCAGTGAAGGGACTAGCGGTGGCTACGAGCAGTACTTC NA TRBV2 TRBD2 TRBJ2-7
CASSGAGELFF TGTGCCAGCAGCGGGGCCGGGGAGCTGTTTTTT NA TRBV9 NA TRBJ2-2
CASSPRDPRDTQYF TGTGCCAGCAGCCCCCGGGACCCACGAGATACGCAGTATTTT NA TRBV14 NA TRBJ2-3
CASSKLTIQETQYF TGTGCCAGCAGTAAGCTAACAATCCAAGAGACCCAGTACTTC NA TRBV6-5 NA TRBJ2-5
CASSLGGDRPGELFF TGCGCCAGCAGCTTGGGGGGGGATCGGCCCGGGGAGCTGTTTTTT medium-sized TRBV5-1 NA TRBJ2-2
CASKGQGDGANVLTF TGTGCCAGCAAAGGACAGGGGGATGGGGCCAACGTCCTGACTTTC NA TRBV6-1 TRBD1 TRBJ2-6
CASSLGRYYNEQFF TGTGCCAGCAGTTTAGGGCGCTATTACAATGAGCAGTTCTTC NA TRBV28 NA TRBJ2-1
CASSSDSDSIFGYGYTF TGTGCCAGCAGTTCTGATTCGGACAGCATTTTTGGCTATGGCTACACCTTC few TRBV28 NA TRBJ1-2
CASSLSSGSGYGYTF TGTGCCAGCAGTTTATCTTCCGGCTCGGGCTATGGCTACACCTTC few TRBV27 NA TRBJ1-2
CASSLTGGGYTF TGTGCCAGCAGTCTGACAGGGGGAGGCTACACCTTC few TRBV7-2 TRBD1 TRBJ1-2
CASSSWGSGQPQHF TGTGCCAGCAGCTCGTGGGGCAGCGGTCAGCCCCAGCATTTT few TRBV5-8 NA TRBJ1-5
CASSARAVSSYEQYF TGTGCCAGCAGCGCCAGGGCGGTTTCCTCCTACGAGCAGTACTTC NA TRBV9 NA TRBJ2-7
CASSVTQGTGELFF TGTGCCAGCAGTGTAACACAGGGGACCGGGGAGCTGTTTTTT few TRBV27 TRBD1 TRBJ2-2
CASSSSGDTQYF TGTGCCAGCAGCTCCTCGGGGGATACGCAGTATTTT few TRBV7-9 NA TRBJ2-3
CASSLAATYSDRGLPYEQYF TGTGCCAGCAGCTTAGCCGCGACATACTCAGACAGGGGGTTACCGTACGAGCAGTACTTC NA TRBV7-2 TRBD1 TRBJ2-7
CASSFQVNEQFF TGTGCCAGCAGCTTCCAGGTTAATGAGCAGTTCTTC NA TRBV7-2 NA TRBJ2-1
CASSPTGLVNTEAFF TGTGCCAGCAGTCCTACGGGCCTCGTGAACACTGAAGCTTTCTTT NA TRBV25-1 NA TRBJ1-1
CASSPPGWRRTTDTQYF TGTGCCAGCAGCCCCCCCGGGTGGCGGAGAACCACAGATACGCAGTATTTT few TRBV7-2 NA TRBJ2-3
CASTADTRAGELFF TGTGCCAGCACCGCAGATACACGGGCCGGGGAGCTGTTTTTT few TRBV6-5 NA TRBJ2-2
CSVSTGAGTEAFF TGCAGCGTCTCTACAGGTGCTGGCACTGAAGCTTTCTTT once TRBV29-1 NA TRBJ1-1